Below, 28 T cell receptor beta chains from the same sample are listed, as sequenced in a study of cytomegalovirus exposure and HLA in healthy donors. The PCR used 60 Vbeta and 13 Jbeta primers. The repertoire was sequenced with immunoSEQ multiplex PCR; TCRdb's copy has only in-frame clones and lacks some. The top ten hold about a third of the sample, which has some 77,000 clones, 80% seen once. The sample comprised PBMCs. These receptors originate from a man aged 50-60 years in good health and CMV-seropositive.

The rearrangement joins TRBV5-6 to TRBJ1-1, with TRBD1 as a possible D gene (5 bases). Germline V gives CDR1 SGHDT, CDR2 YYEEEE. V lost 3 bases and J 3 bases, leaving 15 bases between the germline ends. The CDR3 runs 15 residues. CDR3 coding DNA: TGTGCCAGCAGCTCGGCAGGGAAACGGCACACTGAAGCTTTCTTT. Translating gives CASSSAGKRHTEAFF.

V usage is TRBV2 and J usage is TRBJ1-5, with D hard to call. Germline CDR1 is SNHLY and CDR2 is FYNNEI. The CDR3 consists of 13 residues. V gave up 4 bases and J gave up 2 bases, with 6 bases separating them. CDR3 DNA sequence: TGTGCCAGCAGTGGGAGTGGCAATCAGCCCCAGCATTTT. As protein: CASSGSGNQPQHF. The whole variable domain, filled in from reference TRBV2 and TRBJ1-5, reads EPEVTQTPSHQVTQMGQEVILRCVPISNHLYFYWYRQILGQKVEFLVSFYNNEISEKSEIFDDQFSVERPDGSNFTLKIRSTKLEDSAMYFCASSGSGNQPQHFGDGTRLSIL.

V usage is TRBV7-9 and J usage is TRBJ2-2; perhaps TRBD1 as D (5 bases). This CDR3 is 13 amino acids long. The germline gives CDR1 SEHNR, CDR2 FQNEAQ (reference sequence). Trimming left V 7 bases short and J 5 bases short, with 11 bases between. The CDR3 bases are TGTGCCAGCATGGACATAACAACCGGGGAGCTGTTTTTT. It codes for CASMDITTGELFF.

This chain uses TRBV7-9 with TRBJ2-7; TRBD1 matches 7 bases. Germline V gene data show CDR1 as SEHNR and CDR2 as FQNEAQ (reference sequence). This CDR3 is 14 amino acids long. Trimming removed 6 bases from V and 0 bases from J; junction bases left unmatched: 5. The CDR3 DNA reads TGTGCCAGCAGTTTTTGGGACAGCTCCTACGAGCAGTACTTC. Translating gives CASSFWDSSYEQYF.

The CDR3 reads CSVEIMGQVHEQYF. DNA for the CDR3: TGCAGCGTTGAAATTATGGGGCAGGTCCACGAGCAGTACTTC. This chain joins TRBV29-1 and TRBJ2-7, with a possible D match to TRBD1 (5 bases). The CDR3 consists of 14 residues. Germline-derived CDR1 and CDR2 are SQVTM and ANQGSEA. Trimming took 2 bases from V and 5 from J, leaving 16 bases between them.

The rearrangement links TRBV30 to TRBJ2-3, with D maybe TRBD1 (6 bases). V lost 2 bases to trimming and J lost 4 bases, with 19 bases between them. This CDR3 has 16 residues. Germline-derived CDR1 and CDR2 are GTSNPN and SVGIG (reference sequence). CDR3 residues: CAWSNLAQGSADTQYF. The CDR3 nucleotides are TGTGCCTGGAGTAACCTTGCGCAGGGGTCGGCAGATACGCAGTATTTT.

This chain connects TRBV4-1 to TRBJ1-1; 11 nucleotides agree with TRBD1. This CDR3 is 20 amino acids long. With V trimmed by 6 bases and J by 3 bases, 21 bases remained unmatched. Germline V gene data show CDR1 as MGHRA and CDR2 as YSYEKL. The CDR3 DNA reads TGCGCCAGCAGACGCGGGGGTGGACAGGGGGCCATCGGAGGGGACACTGAAGCTTTCTTT. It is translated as CASRRGGGQGAIGGDTEAFF.

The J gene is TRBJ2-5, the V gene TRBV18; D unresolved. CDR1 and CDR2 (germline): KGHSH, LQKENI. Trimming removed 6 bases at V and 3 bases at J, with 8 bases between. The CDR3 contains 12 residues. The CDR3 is CASSPGEETQYF. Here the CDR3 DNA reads TGTGCCAGCTCCCCCGGAGAAGAGACCCAGTACTTC. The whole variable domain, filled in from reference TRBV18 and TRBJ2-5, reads NAGVMQNPRHLVRRRGQEARLRCSPMKGHSHVYWYRQLPEEGLKFMVYLQKENIIDESGMPKERFSAEFPKEGPSILRIQQVVRGDSAAYFCASSPGEETQYFGPGTRLLVL.

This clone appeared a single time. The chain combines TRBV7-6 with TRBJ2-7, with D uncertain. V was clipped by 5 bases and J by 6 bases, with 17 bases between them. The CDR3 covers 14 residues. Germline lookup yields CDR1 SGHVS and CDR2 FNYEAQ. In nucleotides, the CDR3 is TGTGCCAGCAGCCCATTGGGTGGGCCCTCCGAGCAGTACTTC. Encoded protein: CASSPLGGPSEQYF.

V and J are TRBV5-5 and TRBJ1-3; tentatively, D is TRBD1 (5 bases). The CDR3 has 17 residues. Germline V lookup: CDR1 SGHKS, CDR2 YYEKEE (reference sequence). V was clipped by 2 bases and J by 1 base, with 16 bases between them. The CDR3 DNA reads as TGTGCCAGCAGCTTATTGCCAGGGACTGTATCTGGAAACACCATATATTTT. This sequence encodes CASSLLPGTVSGNTIYF. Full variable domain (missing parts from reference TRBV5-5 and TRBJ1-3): DAGVTQSPTHLIKTRGQQVTLRCSPISGHKSVSWYQQVLGQGPQFIFQYYEKEERGRGNFPDRFSARQFPNYSSELNVNALLLGDSALYLCASSLLPGTVSGNTIYFGEGSWLTVV.

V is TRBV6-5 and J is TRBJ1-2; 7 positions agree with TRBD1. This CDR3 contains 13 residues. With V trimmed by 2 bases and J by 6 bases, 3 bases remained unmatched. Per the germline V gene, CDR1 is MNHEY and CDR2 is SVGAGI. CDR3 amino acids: CASSYGRGDGYTF. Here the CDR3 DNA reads TGTGCCAGCAGTTACGGCAGGGGGGATGGCTACACCTTC.

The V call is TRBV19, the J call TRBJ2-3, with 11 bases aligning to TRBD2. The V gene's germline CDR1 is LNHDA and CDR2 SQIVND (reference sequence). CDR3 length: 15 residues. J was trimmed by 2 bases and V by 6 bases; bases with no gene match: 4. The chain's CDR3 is CASSKTSGNTDTQYF. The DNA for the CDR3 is TGTGCCAGTAGCAAGACTAGCGGGAACACAGATACGCAGTATTTT. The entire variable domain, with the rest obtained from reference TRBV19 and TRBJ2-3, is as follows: DGGITQSPKYLFRKEGQNVTLSCEQNLNHDAMYWYRQDPGQGLRLIYYSQIVNDFQKGDIAEGYSVSREKKESFPLTVTSAQKNPTAFYLCASSKTSGNTDTQYFGPGTRLTVL.

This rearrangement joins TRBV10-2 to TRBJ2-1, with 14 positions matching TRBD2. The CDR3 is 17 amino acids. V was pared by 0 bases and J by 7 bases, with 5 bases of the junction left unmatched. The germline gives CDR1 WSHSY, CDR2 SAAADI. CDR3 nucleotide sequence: TGCGCCAGCAGTGAGTCGGGGACTAGCGGGAGTGGGAATGAGCAGTTCTTC. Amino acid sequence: CASSESGTSGSGNEQFF.

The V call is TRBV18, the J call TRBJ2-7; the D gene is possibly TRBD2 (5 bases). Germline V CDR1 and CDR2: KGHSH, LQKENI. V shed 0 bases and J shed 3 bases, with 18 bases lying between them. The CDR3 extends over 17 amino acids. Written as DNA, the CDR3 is TGTGCCAGCTCACCACCGAGGATTCCCGGGATCGGCTACGAGCAGTACTTC. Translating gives CASSPPRIPGIGYEQYF.

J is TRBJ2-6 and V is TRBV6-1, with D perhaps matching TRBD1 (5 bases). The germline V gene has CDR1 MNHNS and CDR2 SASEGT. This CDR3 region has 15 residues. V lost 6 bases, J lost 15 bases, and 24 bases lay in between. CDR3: CASSSGSPPSHGLTF. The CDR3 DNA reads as TGTGCCAGCAGCTCAGGGTCCCCTCCCTCTCACGGCCTGACTTTC.

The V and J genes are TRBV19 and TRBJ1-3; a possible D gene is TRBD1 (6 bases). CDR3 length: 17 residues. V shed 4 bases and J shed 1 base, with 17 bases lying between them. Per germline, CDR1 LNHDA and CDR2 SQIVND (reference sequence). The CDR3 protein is CASSKPGTQASGNTIYF. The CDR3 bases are TGTGCCAGTAGTAAACCCGGGACACAGGCGTCTGGAAACACCATATATTTT.

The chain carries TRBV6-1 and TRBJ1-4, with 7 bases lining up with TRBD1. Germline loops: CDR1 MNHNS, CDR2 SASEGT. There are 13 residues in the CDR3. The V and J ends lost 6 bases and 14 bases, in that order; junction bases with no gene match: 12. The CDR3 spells CASSPTPGQSLFF. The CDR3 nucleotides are TGTGCCAGCAGCCCAACGCCGGGACAGTCCCTGTTTTTT.

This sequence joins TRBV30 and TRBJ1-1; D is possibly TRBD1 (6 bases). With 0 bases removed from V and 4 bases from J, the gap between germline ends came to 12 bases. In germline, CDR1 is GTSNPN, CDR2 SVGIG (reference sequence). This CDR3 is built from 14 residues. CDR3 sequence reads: CAWSVQGRRTEAFF. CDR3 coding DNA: TGTGCCTGGAGTGTACAGGGACGGCGCACTGAAGCTTTCTTT.

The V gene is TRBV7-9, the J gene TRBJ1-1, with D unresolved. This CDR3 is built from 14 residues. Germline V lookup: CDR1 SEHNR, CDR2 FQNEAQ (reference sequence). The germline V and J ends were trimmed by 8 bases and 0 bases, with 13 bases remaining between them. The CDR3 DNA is TGTGCCAGCTCTCGCGGCACCATGAACACTGAAGCTTTCTTT. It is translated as CASSRGTMNTEAFF.

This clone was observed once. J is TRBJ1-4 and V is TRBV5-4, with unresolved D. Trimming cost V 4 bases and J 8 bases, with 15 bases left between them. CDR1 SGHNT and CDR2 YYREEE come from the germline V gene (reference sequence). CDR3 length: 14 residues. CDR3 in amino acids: CASSPEGLKEKLFF. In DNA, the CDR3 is TGTGCCAGCAGCCCTGAGGGTTTGAAGGAAAAACTGTTTTTT.

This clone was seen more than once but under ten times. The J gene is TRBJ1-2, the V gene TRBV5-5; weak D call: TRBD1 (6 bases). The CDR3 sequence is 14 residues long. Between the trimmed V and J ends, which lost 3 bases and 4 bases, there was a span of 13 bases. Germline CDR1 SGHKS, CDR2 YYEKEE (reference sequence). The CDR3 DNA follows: TGTGCCAGCAGCTATCCGACAGGCCGCTATGGCTACACCTTC. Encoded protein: CASSYPTGRYGYTF.

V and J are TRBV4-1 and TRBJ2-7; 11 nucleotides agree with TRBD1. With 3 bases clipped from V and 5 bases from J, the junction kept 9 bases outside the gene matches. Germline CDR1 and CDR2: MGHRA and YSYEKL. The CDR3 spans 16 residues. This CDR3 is CASSHIGQGASHEQYF. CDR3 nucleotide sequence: TGCGCCAGCAGCCATATCGGACAGGGGGCTTCTCACGAGCAGTACTTC.

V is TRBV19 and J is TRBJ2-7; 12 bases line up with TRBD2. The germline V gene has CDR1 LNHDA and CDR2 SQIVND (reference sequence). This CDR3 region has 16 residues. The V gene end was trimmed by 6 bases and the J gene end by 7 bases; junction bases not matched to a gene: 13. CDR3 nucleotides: TGTGCCAGTAGCACCATTCTAGCGGGAGGGCCGAGAGAGCAGTACTTC. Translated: CASSTILAGGPREQYF.

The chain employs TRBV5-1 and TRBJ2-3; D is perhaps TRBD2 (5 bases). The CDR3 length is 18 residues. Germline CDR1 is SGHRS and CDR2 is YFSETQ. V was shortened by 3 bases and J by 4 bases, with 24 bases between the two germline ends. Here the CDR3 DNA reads TGCGCCAGCAGCTCGGAACGCATACTAGGTAGTTGGCCAGATACGCAGTATTTT. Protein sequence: CASSSERILGSWPDTQYF.

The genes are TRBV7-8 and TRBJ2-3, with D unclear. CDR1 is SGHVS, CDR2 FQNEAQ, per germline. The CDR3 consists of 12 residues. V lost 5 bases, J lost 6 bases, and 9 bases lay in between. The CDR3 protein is CASSPGLDTQYF. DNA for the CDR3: TGTGCCAGCAGCCCGGGTTTGGATACGCAGTATTTT.

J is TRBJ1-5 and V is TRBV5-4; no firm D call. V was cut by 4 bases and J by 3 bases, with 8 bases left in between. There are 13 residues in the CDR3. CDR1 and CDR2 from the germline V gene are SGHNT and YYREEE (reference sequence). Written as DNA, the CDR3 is TGTGCCAGCAGCCCCGGGTCCAATCAGCCCCAGCATTTT. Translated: CASSPGSNQPQHF.

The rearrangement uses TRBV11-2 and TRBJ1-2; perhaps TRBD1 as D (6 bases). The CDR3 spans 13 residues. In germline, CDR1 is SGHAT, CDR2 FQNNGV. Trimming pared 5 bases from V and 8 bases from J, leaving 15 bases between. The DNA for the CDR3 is TGTGCCAGCAGCCCAGGCGGGGGCGGGGGCTACACCTTC. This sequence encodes CASSPGGGGGYTF.

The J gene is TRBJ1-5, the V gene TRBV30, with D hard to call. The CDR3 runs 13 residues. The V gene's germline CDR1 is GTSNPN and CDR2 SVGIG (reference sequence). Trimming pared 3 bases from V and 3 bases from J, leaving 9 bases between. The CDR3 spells CAWSLENNQPQHF. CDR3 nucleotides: TGTGCCTGGAGCCTCGAGAACAATCAGCCCCAGCATTTT.